These 6 T cell receptor beta chains share one sample of origin, sequenced in a study of T cell responses to AZD1222 COVID-19 vaccine. Profiling relied on immunoSEQ multiplex PCR, and the TCRdb table lists in-frame clones only, not all of them. The sample includes just under 75,000 clones, around 81% of them seen just once. The source material was peripheral blood, sampled 28 days after the second AZD1222 dose. Source of these receptors: an adult who received the AZD1222 COVID-19 vaccine.

The rearrangement joins TRBV7-9 to TRBJ2-2; D may be TRBD1 or TRBD2 (5 bases each). Germline lookup yields CDR1 SEHNR and CDR2 FQNEAQ (reference sequence). The CDR3 has 14 residues. V lost 5 bases and J 4 bases, leaving 11 bases between the germline ends. CDR3 sequence: CASSLGRTTGELFF. CDR3 nucleotides: TGTGCCAGCAGCCTGGGACGGACCACCGGGGAGCTGTTTTTT.

This clone was detected many times. The V and J genes are TRBV6-6 and TRBJ1-6; weak D call: TRBD1 (6 bases). The CDR3 loop spans 17 amino acids. Trimming pared 5 bases from V and 7 bases from J, leaving 21 bases between. Looked up from germline, CDR1 is MNHNY and CDR2 is SVGAGI (reference sequence). The CDR3 sequence: CASSPNTGLMRNSPLHF. The CDR3, as DNA: TGTGCCAGCAGTCCTAACACAGGGCTTATGAGGAATTCACCCCTCCACTTT.

Concerning this clone: Just one base apart from a much larger clone, this may be a read error. The sample contains more than one DNA sequence encoding this CDR3. The chain recombines TRBV2 with TRBJ2-2; 7 nucleotides agree with TRBD1. The CDR3 sequence is 16 residues long. Germline values: CDR1 SNHLY, CDR2 FYNNEI. The CDR3 sequence: CASSGLRGGDTGELFF. CDR3 nucleotides: TGTGCTAGCAGTGGTTTGAGAGGGGGCGACACCGGGGAGCTGTTTTTT.

This CDR3 is CATSDLSSGTREQFF. CDR3 DNA sequence: TGTGCCACCAGTGATTTGTCTAGCGGGACCCGGGAGCAGTTCTTC. The chain employs TRBV24-1 and TRBJ2-1; 9 bases are shared with TRBD2. V was clipped by 0 bases and J by 10 bases; unmatched bases: 6. CDR1 KGHDR and CDR2 SFDVKD come from the germline V gene. This CDR3 has 15 residues.

The chain links TRBV28 to TRBJ2-7, with D uncertain. This CDR3 spans 15 amino acids. Trimming left V 2 bases short and J 1 base short, with 12 bases between. Germline CDR1 MDHEN, CDR2 SYDVKM. CDR3 sequence reads: CASSLVQGWSYEQYF. CDR3 DNA: TGTGCCAGCAGTTTAGTGCAAGGTTGGTCCTACGAGCAGTACTTC.

This rearrangement joins TRBV14 to TRBJ2-3; perhaps TRBD2 as D (6 bases). This CDR3 comprises 13 residues. Germline CDR1 is SGHDN and CDR2 is FVKESK. The germline V and J ends were trimmed by 1 base and 6 bases, with 8 bases remaining between them. The CDR3 nucleotides are TGTGCCAGCAGCCAAGGTCGGGAGGATACGCAGTATTTT. This encodes CASSQGREDTQYF.